The 18 T cell receptor beta chains below come from one sample, sequenced in a study of blood T cell repertoires in COVID-19. The data were produced by immunoSEQ multiplex PCR, yet TCRdb's version contains in-frame clones alone and is incomplete. The table includes 100,000 to 150,000 clones, 85% detected once. The sample comprised peripheral blood. The receptors come from an elderly man with active or convalescent COVID-19.

J is TRBJ2-7 and V is TRBV24-1; 7 nucleotides match TRBD1. This CDR3 is 16 amino acids long. Trimming cost V 3 bases and J 2 bases; bases outside gene matches: 9. CDR1 is KGHDR, CDR2 SFDVKD, per germline. CDR3 nucleotides: TGTGCCACCAGTGATGCCCCTACAGGGGTCCCCTACGAGCAGTACTTC. It yields the protein CATSDAPTGVPYEQYF.

This sequence joins TRBV28 and TRBJ2-5; 7 positions match TRBD2. Germline-derived CDR1 and CDR2 are MDHEN and SYDVKM. The CDR3 contains 13 residues. Trimming removed 4 bases from V and 7 bases from J; junction bases left unmatched: 6. The CDR3 sequence: CASSSTSVGTQYF. CDR3 DNA: TGTGCCAGCAGTTCTACTAGCGTGGGGACCCAGTACTTC.

The chain has TRBV5-1 and TRBJ2-5; D is ambiguous. The length of the CDR3 is 14 residues. V gave up 1 base and J gave up 1 base, with 8 bases separating them. Looked up from germline, CDR1 is SGHRS and CDR2 is YFSETQ. In DNA form, the CDR3 reads TGCGCCAGCAGCTTGTCTACAGCCCAAGAGACCCAGTACTTC. Encoded protein: CASSLSTAQETQYF. The full variable domain, its missing parts supplied by reference TRBV5-1 and TRBJ2-5, is KAGVTQTPRYLIKTRGQQVTLSCSPISGHRSVSWYQQTPGQGLQFLFEYFSETQRNKGNFPGRFSGRQFSNSRSEMNVSTLELGDSALYLCASSLSTAQETQYFGPGTRLLVL.

The CDR3 spells CASTPRRSHRGKAFF. CDR3 DNA sequence: TGTGCCAGTACCCCAAGGAGAAGCCACAGGGGTAAAGCTTTCTTT. The chain combines TRBV19 with TRBJ1-1, with TRBD1 matching 7 bases. Looked up from germline, CDR1 is LNHDA and CDR2 is SQIVND (reference sequence). The V segment lost 7 bases and the J segment 9 bases; nucleotides outside the gene matches: 17. The CDR3 contains 15 residues. The full variable domain, in which reference TRBV19 and TRBJ1-1 provide the parts outside the CDR3, is DGGITQSPKYLFRKEGQNVTLSCEQNLNHDAMYWYRQDPGQGLRLIYYSQIVNDFQKGDIAEGYSVSREKKESFPLTVTSAQKNPTAFYLCASTPRRSHRGKAFFGQGTRLTVV.

The chain combines TRBV7-2 with TRBJ1-5, with unresolved D. This CDR3 is built from 14 residues. Germline V gene lookup returns CDR1 SGHTA and CDR2 FQGNSA. Trimming removed 5 bases from V and 3 bases from J, with 11 bases in between. The CDR3 loop is CASSPGGINQPQHF. The CDR3 nucleotides read TGTGCCAGCAGCCCCGGAGGGATCAATCAGCCCCAGCATTTT.

J is TRBJ1-5 and V is TRBV28; 8 positions agree with TRBD1. CDR1 is MDHEN, CDR2 SYDVKM, per germline. With 1 base clipped from V and 4 bases from J, the junction kept 9 bases outside the gene matches. CDR3 size: 17 residues. The DNA of the CDR3 is TGTGCCAGCAGTTTATACGACAGGGGAGTCCGTAATCAGCCCCAGCATTTT. It encodes CASSLYDRGVRNQPQHF.

This chain uses TRBV6-1 with TRBJ2-1; D is perhaps TRBD1 (6 bases). The V end was cut by 2 bases, the J end by 15 bases, with 17 bases between. Germline V CDR1 and CDR2: MNHNS, SASEGT. CDR3 length: 13 amino acids. The CDR3 bases are TGTGCCAGCAGTGAACAGGGCAACAGGGTGGCGTTCTTC. It specifies CASSEQGNRVAFF.

This clone was seen a single time. The chain employs TRBV5-8 and TRBJ2-7, with 12 bases aligning to TRBD2. The V and J ends lost 9 bases and 2 bases, in that order; junction bases with no gene match: 3. The CDR3 totals 13 residues. Germline loops: CDR1 SGHTS, CDR2 YDEGEE. CDR3 residues: CATRTSGAYEQYF. In nucleotides, the CDR3 is TGTGCCACCCGGACTAGCGGGGCCTACGAGCAGTACTTC.

The genes are TRBV18 and TRBJ2-3; D is perhaps TRBD2 (5 bases). The V gene's germline CDR1 is KGHSH and CDR2 LQKENI. There are 15 residues in the CDR3. Trimming removed 0 bases from V and 0 bases from J, with 7 bases in between. The CDR3 here is CASSPPSGSTDTQYF. DNA for the CDR3: TGTGCCAGCTCACCACCGTCGGGAAGCACAGATACGCAGTATTTT.

The V call is TRBV15, the J call TRBJ1-2; possibly TRBD1 for D (6 bases). V was pared by 3 bases and J by 7 bases, with 18 bases between. Germline CDR1 is LNHNV and CDR2 is YYDKDF (reference sequence). This CDR3 comprises 15 residues. DNA of the CDR3: TGTGCCACCAGCAGTGAAAGGGGGTTGGGACGTGGCTACACCTTC. Protein product: CATSSERGLGRGYTF. The variable domain in full, completed from reference TRBV15 and TRBJ1-2, reads DAMVIQNPRYQVTQFGKPVTLSCSQTLNHNVMYWYQQKSSQAPKLLFHYYDKDFNNEADTPDNFQSRRPNTSFCFLDIRSPGLGDTAMYLCATSSERGLGRGYTFGSGTRLTVV.

The chain employs TRBV24-1 and TRBJ2-1, with TRBD1 matching 7 bases. The V and J ends lost 6 bases and 15 bases, in that order; junction bases with no gene match: 10. Germline CDR1 is KGHDR and CDR2 is SFDVKD. This CDR3 spans 12 amino acids. CDR3 DNA: TGTGCCACCAGTTCCGCAGGGGGTCATCGGTTCTTC. Translated, it gives CATSSAGGHRFF.

The chain uses TRBV15 and TRBJ2-4; 8 bases map to TRBD2. The V segment lost 1 base and the J segment 0 bases; nucleotides outside the gene matches: 17. The CDR3 totals 21 residues. The germline CDR1 and CDR2 sequences are LNHNV and YYDKDF (reference sequence). The CDR3 nucleotides are TGTGCCACCAGCAGAGCGGTGGACGGGAGGACCCGGGGGGGAGCCAAAAACATTCAGTACTTC. Translation gives CATSRAVDGRTRGGAKNIQYF. Using reference TRBV15 and TRBJ2-4 for the parts outside the CDR3, the full variable domain is DAMVIQNPRYQVTQFGKPVTLSCSQTLNHNVMYWYQQKSSQAPKLLFHYYDKDFNNEADTPDNFQSRRPNTSFCFLDIRSPGLGDTAMYLCATSRAVDGRTRGGAKNIQYFGAGTRLSVL.

A single count supports this clone. The chain has TRBV5-8 and TRBJ2-2; D call uncertain. Germline V gives CDR1 SGHTS, CDR2 YDEGEE. Trimming stripped 4 bases from V and 6 bases from J, with 10 bases between. The CDR3 sequence is 13 residues long. CDR3 sequence: CASSLAPSGELFF. The CDR3 DNA sequence: TGTGCCAGCAGCCTGGCCCCGTCCGGGGAGCTGTTTTTT.

The chain uses TRBV6-5 and TRBJ1-5; tentatively, D is TRBD1 (6 bases). Germline V lookup: CDR1 MNHEY, CDR2 SVGAGI. The CDR3 length is 16 residues. V was trimmed by 0 bases and J by 2 bases, leaving 11 bases between them. The CDR3 DNA sequence: TGTGCCAGCAGTTACTCAAGCAGGGGAGGCAATCAGCCCCAGCATTTT. It translates to CASSYSSRGGNQPQHF.

The chain couples TRBV30 to TRBJ1-2; D is unclear. CDR1 and CDR2 (germline): GTSNPN, SVGIG (reference sequence). CDR3 length equals 13 residues. The V end lost 2 bases, the J end lost 7 bases, and 14 bases lay between the germline ends. This chain's CDR3 is CAWSSGGEIGYTF. The CDR3 nucleotides read TGTGCCTGGAGTTCCGGTGGTGAGATTGGCTACACCTTC.

The genes are TRBV12-3 or TRBV12-4 and TRBJ2-5; D is ambiguous. CDR3 length: 12 amino acids. The V end lost 1 base, the J end lost 3 bases, and 3 bases lay between the germline ends. The CDR3: CASSLGEETQYF. In DNA form, the CDR3 reads TGTGCCAGCAGTTTAGGCGAAGAGACCCAGTACTTC.

The chain recombines TRBV2 with TRBJ1-2; 7 nucleotides line up with TRBD1. J lost 4 bases, V lost 6 bases, and 8 bases had no gene match. The CDR3 length is 14 residues. Germline CDR1 and CDR2: SNHLY and FYNNEI. For the CDR3, the DNA is TGTGCCAGCAGCGTCTTGACAGGGATCTATGGCTACACCTTC. Translated, it gives CASSVLTGIYGYTF. The full variable domain, rest sourced from reference TRBV2 and TRBJ1-2, is EPEVTQTPSHQVTQMGQEVILRCVPISNHLYFYWYRQILGQKVEFLVSFYNNEISEKSEIFDDQFSVERPDGSNFTLKIRSTKLEDSAMYFCASSVLTGIYGYTFGSGTRLTVV.

V and J are TRBV4-1 and TRBJ2-5; 7 bases align to TRBD1. Germline V gives CDR1 MGHRA, CDR2 YSYEKL. This CDR3 region has 16 residues. Trimming removed 4 bases from V and 4 bases from J; junction bases left unmatched: 12. CDR3 in amino acids: CASSPYRQGIGETQYF. The DNA for the CDR3 is TGCGCCAGCAGCCCTTACAGACAGGGAATAGGAGAGACCCAGTACTTC.